This T cell receptor (beta chain) originates from a study of OX40 agonist ivuxolimab in advanced cancers. The wider study: At just under 85% male, the cohort had a mean age of approximately 64 years, ranging from roughly 20 to 80. Two patients with cutaneous melanoma and one with hepatocellular carcinoma, three in total, showed partial responses.

Using immunoSEQ multiplex PCR, the repertoire was profiled, and TCRdb retains in-frame clones only, with some absent. Here the sample spans some 60,000 clones, about 89% being singletons. Germline CDR1 reads SGHRS; CDR2 reads YFSETQ. The V gene lost 0 bases and the J gene lost 3 bases, with 12 bases spanning the gap. The length of the CDR3 is 16 residues. Patients with a history of autoimmune disease or on systemic immunosuppression were excluded. This sequence originates from an adult with an advanced solid tumor such as melanoma, head and neck, liver or kidney cancer. V and J are TRBV5-1 and TRBJ1-4, with D tentatively TRBD1 (5 bases). This material consisted of CD4+ or CD8+ T cells sorted from blood, taken in a trial of the OX40 agonist ivuxolimab. The DNA of the CDR3 is TGCGCCAGCAGCTTGGAACCCCAGGGCGCTAATGAAAAACTGTTTTTT. This gives the protein CASSLEPQGANEKLFF.